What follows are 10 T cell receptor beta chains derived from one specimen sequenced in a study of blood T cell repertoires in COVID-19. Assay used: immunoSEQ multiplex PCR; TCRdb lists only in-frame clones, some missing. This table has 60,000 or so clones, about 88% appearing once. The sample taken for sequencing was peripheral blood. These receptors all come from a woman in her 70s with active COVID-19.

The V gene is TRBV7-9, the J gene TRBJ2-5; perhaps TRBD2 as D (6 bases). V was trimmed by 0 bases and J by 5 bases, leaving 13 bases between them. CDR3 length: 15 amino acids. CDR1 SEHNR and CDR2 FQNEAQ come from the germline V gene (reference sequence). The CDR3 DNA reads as TGTGCCAGCAGCTTAGCTAGCGGAGTATTTGAGACCCAGTACTTC. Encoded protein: CASSLASGVFETQYF.

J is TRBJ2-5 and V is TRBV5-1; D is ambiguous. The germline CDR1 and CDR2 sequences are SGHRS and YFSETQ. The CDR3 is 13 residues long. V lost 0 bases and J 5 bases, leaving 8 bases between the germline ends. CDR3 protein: CASSLGRSETQYF. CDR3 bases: TGCGCCAGCAGCTTGGGTCGGTCGGAGACCCAGTACTTC.

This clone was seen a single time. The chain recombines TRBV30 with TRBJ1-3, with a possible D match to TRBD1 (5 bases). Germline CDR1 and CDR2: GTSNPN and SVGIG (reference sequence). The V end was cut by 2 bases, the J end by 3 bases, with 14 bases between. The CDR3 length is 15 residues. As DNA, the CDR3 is TGTGCCTGGAGTAATTTGGGGCAGCGTGGAAACACCATATATTTT. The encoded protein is CAWSNLGQRGNTIYF.

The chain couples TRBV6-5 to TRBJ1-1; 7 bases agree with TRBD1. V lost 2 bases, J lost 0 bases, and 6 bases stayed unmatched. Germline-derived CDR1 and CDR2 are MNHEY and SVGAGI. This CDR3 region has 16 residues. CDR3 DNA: TGTGCCAGCAGTTACATGGGACAGATGATGAACACTGAAGCTTTCTTT. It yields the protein CASSYMGQMMNTEAFF.

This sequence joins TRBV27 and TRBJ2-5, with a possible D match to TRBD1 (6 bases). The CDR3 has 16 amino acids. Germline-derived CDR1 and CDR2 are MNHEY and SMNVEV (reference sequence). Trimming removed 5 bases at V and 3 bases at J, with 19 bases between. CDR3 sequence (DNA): TGTGCCAGCAGTGGCAGTCGACAGGCACTTGAAGAGACCCAGTACTTC. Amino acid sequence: CASSGSRQALEETQYF.

DNA of the CDR3: TGTGCCAGCAGCCCAGGGAAGTCCGGGGAGCTGTTTTTT. This gives the protein CASSPGKSGELFF. This chain links TRBV11-2 with TRBJ2-2; D perhaps matches TRBD1 (5 bases). The CDR3 contains 13 residues. The germline V gene encodes CDR1 SGHAT and CDR2 FQNNGV. Trimming took 5 bases from V and 6 from J, leaving 10 bases between them. Drawing the rest from reference TRBV11-2 and TRBJ2-2, the complete variable domain is EAGVAQSPRYKIIEKRQSVAFWCNPISGHATLYWYQQILGQGPKLLIQFQNNGVVDDSQLPKDRFSAERLKGVDSTLKIQPAKLEDSAVYLCASSPGKSGELFFGEGSRLTVL.

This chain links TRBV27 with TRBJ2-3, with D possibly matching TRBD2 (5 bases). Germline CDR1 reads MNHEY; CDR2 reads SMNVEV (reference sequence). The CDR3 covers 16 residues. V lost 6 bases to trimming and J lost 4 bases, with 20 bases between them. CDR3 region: CASSQHMIGVADTQYF. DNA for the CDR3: TGTGCCAGCAGCCAGCACATGATCGGGGTGGCAGATACGCAGTATTTT.

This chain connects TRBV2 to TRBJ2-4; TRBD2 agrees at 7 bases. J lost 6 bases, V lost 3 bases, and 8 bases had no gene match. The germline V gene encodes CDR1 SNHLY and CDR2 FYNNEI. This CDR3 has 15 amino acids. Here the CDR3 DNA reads TGTGCCAGCAGTGAGGGGGGGTTTGTGGGAAACATTCAGTACTTC. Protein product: CASSEGGFVGNIQYF.

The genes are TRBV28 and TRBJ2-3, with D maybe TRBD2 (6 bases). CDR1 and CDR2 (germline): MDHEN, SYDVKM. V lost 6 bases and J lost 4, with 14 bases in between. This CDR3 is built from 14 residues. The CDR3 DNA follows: TGTGCCAGCAGAGAGGGAGGAGGAGCAGATACGCAGTATTTT. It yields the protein CASREGGGADTQYF.

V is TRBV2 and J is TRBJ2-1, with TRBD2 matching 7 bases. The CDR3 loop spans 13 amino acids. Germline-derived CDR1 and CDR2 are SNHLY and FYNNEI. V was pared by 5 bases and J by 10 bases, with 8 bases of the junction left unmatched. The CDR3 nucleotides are TGTGCCAGCAGTCCCAAGCGGGACTGGGAGCAGTTCTTC. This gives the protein CASSPKRDWEQFF. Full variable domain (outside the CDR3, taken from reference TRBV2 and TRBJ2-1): EPEVTQTPSHQVTQMGQEVILRCVPISNHLYFYWYRQILGQKVEFLVSFYNNEISEKSEIFDDQFSVERPDGSNFTLKIRSTKLEDSAMYFCASSPKRDWEQFFGPGTRLTVL.